This entry lists 15 T cell receptor beta chains sequenced from one sample in a study of T cell repertoires in ileal Crohn's disease (dated by TCRdb to about 2019). The protocol used for the library was the immunoSEQ multiplex PCR assay. In its TCRdb copy, this immuneACCESS table keeps in-frame sequences only and misses some clones. Where compared with another copy, unresolved V genes explain less than half of these, and the others have no known cause. This sample has over 25,000 clones in its table, and about 80% of those were observed once. Under 20% of the sample comes from the top ten. Sequencing used ileal tissue. The receptors were gathered from an adult with Crohn's disease.

This chain joins TRBV5-4 and TRBJ2-3; TRBD2 matches 7 bases. In germline, CDR1 is SGHNT, CDR2 YYREEE (reference sequence). The V gene end was trimmed by 0 bases and the J gene end by 1 base; junction bases not matched to a gene: 11. The CDR3 is 18 residues long. The CDR3 region is CASSLEGGGGGGTDTQYF. For the CDR3, the DNA is TGTGCCAGCAGCTTGGAAGGTGGCGGGGGAGGGGGCACAGATACGCAGTATTTT.

The chain is built from TRBV2 and TRBJ2-2; 8 nucleotides line up with TRBD2. Germline CDR1 SNHLY, CDR2 FYNNEI. V lost 8 bases, J lost 4 bases, and 12 bases stayed unmatched. CDR3 length: 16 residues. The CDR3 spells CASGAPGTRTTGELFF. The CDR3 DNA sequence: TGTGCCAGCGGGGCCCCCGGGACTAGAACCACCGGGGAGCTGTTTTTT.

The V and J genes are TRBV7-9 and TRBJ2-7; D is uncertain. V lost 4 bases and J lost 3, with 10 bases in between. Germline loops: CDR1 SEHNR, CDR2 FQNEAQ (reference sequence). The CDR3 covers 13 residues. As DNA, the CDR3 is TGTGCCAGCAGCTCCCCCCCTGTCTACGAGCAGTACTTC. Translation: CASSSPPVYEQYF.

This clone appeared once. The chain employs TRBV7-3 and TRBJ2-3; TRBD2 matches 7 bases. CDR3 length equals 13 residues. V shed 5 bases and J 3 bases; nucleotides not matched to a gene: 2. Germline CDR1 is SGHTA and CDR2 is FQGTGA. CDR3 sequence reads: CASSRTRTDTQYF. The CDR3 bases are TGTGCCAGCAGCCGGACTAGGACAGATACGCAGTATTTT. Based on the CDR3 plus reference TRBV7-3 and TRBJ2-3, the full variable domain is GAGVSQTPSNKVTEKGKYVELRCDPISGHTALYWYRQSLGQGPEFLIYFQGTGAADDSGLPNDRFFAVRPEGSVSTLKIQRTERGDSAVYLCASSRTRTDTQYFGPGTRLTVL.

This chain connects TRBV15 to TRBJ1-1; D is perhaps TRBD1 (6 bases). Germline CDR1 is LNHNV and CDR2 is YYDKDF (reference sequence). CDR3 length: 15 residues. V lost 3 bases and J 6 bases, leaving 17 bases between the germline ends. The CDR3 here is CATSSDPRGWAEAFF. CDR3 in DNA: TGTGCCACCAGCAGTGACCCTAGGGGGTGGGCTGAAGCTTTCTTT.

This clone showed up just once. This sequence joins TRBV30 and TRBJ1-6; TRBD1 matches 7 bases. V gave up 0 bases and J gave up 6 bases; unmatched junction bases: 8. Germline lookup yields CDR1 GTSNPN and CDR2 SVGIG (reference sequence). CDR3 length: 16 residues. This CDR3 reads CAWSVLRTGGNSPLHF. The CDR3 bases are TGTGCCTGGAGTGTACTCAGGACAGGCGGTAATTCACCCCTCCACTTT. The full variable domain, with the rest looked up from reference TRBV30 and TRBJ1-6, is SQTIHQWPATLVQPVGSPLSLECTVEGTSNPNLYWYRQAAGRGLQLLFYSVGIGQISSEVPQNLSASRPQDRQFILSSKKLLLSDSGFYLCAWSVLRTGGNSPLHFGNGTRLTVT.

This chain joins TRBV5-6 and TRBJ2-7; 8 bases line up with TRBD2. J lost 2 bases, V lost 4 bases, and 5 bases had no gene match. The CDR3 runs to 14 residues. Germline V gene sequence: CDR1 SGHDT, CDR2 YYEEEE. This CDR3 is CASSGAGGPYEQYF. CDR3 DNA: TGTGCCAGCAGCGGGGCGGGGGGCCCCTACGAGCAGTACTTC.

V usage is TRBV7-9 and J usage is TRBJ1-1, with a weak D call TRBD1 (5 bases). Deletions cut 5 bases from V and 1 base from J, with 11 bases between. This CDR3 is built from 14 residues. The germline CDR1 and CDR2 sequences are SEHNR and FQNEAQ (reference sequence). The CDR3 spells CASSMHTGNTEAFF. CDR3 bases: TGTGCCAGCAGCATGCACACAGGGAACACTGAAGCTTTCTTT.

This rearrangement joins TRBV6-6 to TRBJ2-7; D is uncertain. The CDR3 is made up of 14 amino acids. Germline loops: CDR1 MNHNY, CDR2 SVGAGI (reference sequence). V lost 0 bases and J lost 3, with 9 bases in between. The CDR3 region is CASSYSKQSYEQYF. CDR3 DNA: TGTGCCAGCAGTTACTCGAAACAGAGCTACGAGCAGTACTTC.

This chain links TRBV7-3 with TRBJ2-5; D remains unclear. Trimming took off 1 base at V and 5 bases at J, with 17 bases between the two ends. CDR1 is SGHTA and CDR2 is FQGTGA in the germline V gene. The CDR3 is 16 residues long. The DNA of the CDR3 is TGTGCCAGCAGCTTAAGTGGTCCTAGGTTCGGGGAGACCCAGTACTTC. It yields the protein CASSLSGPRFGETQYF.

This chain links TRBV7-3 with TRBJ2-7, with 7 bases that match TRBD1. The CDR3 spans 16 residues. J was trimmed by 7 bases and V by 4 bases; bases with no gene match: 16. CDR1 is SGHTA and CDR2 is FQGTGA in the germline V gene. For the CDR3, the DNA is TGTGCCAGCAGCTCCCGACCAACAGGGGCGCGGAAAGAGCAGTACTTC. This translates into CASSSRPTGARKEQYF.

This chain connects TRBV5-4 to TRBJ2-1, with D possibly being TRBD2 (6 bases). The CDR3 totals 15 residues. The V gene's germline CDR1 is SGHNT and CDR2 YYREEE (reference sequence). V lost 4 bases to trimming and J lost 6 bases, with 17 bases between them. This CDR3 reads CASSQMGLAPNEQFF. The CDR3 DNA sequence: TGTGCCAGCAGCCAAATGGGACTGGCTCCCAATGAGCAGTTCTTC.

A single count supports this clone. The chain combines TRBV18 with TRBJ2-3; TRBD1 aligns across 9 bases. Germline V lookup: CDR1 KGHSH, CDR2 LQKENI. The CDR3 has 17 residues. The junction had 13 bases not matched to a gene; V was cut back by 6 bases and J by 3 bases. The CDR3 DNA follows: TGTGCCAGCTCCCGCCGAATGGACAGGGGTAGGACAGATACGCAGTATTTT. Its translation: CASSRRMDRGRTDTQYF.

The CDR3 DNA reads TGTGCCAGCCTTTCAGGGGGCGGTTTGTACGAGCAGTACTTC. Residues: CASLSGGGLYEQYF. The rearrangement joins TRBV21-1 to TRBJ2-7; TRBD1, the D gene given by the table, was not confirmed from the DNA. TRBV21-1 is a documented pseudogene. The CDR3 loop spans 14 amino acids.

The J gene is TRBJ1-1, the V gene TRBV4-1; 7 nucleotides align to TRBD1. Germline loops: CDR1 MGHRA, CDR2 YSYEKL. The CDR3 sequence is 17 residues long. Trimming cost V 4 bases and J 0 bases; bases outside gene matches: 11. DNA for the CDR3: TGCGCCAGCAGCCTGGCCTCAGGGGGGACAATGAACACTGAAGCTTTCTTT. This translates into CASSLASGGTMNTEAFF.